Listed here are 26 T cell receptor beta chains from one sample, sequenced in a study of TIL therapy for anti-PD-1-resistant metastatic lung cancer. Specified time point: pre-treatment sample, taken before nivolumab and TIL therapy. The immunoSEQ assay was v3. Profiled with immunoSEQ multiplex PCR; TCRdb holds only in-frame clones, not every one. In the table there are about 59,000 clones, roughly 80% of which are singletons. This specimen was blood, taken at baseline. These receptor sequences come from a person between 25 and 80 years old with non-small cell lung cancer.

This clone was recorded many times. The chain employs TRBV28 and TRBJ1-2; 7 nucleotides match TRBD1. The CDR3 sequence is 16 residues long. Germline-derived CDR1 and CDR2 are MDHEN and SYDVKM. The V segment lost 2 bases and the J segment 4 bases; nucleotides outside the gene matches: 10. CDR3 DNA: TGTGCCAGCAGTTTACCCGACAGGGCTCACGGCTATGGCTACACCTTC. The encoded protein is CASSLPDRAHGYGYTF.

This clone was counted a single time. The V and J genes are TRBV5-1 and TRBJ2-2; a weak D match, TRBD2 (7 bases). CDR3 length: 16 amino acids. CDR1 is SGHRS, CDR2 YFSETQ, per germline. Trimming took 0 bases from V and 4 from J, leaving 13 bases between them. This chain's CDR3 is CASSLVAGAGTGELFF. In nucleotides, the CDR3 is TGCGCCAGCAGCTTGGTGGCGGGGGCAGGCACCGGGGAGCTGTTTTTT.

V usage is TRBV5-5 and J usage is TRBJ2-3; no definite D call. The V gene lost 5 bases and the J gene lost 5 bases, with 9 bases spanning the gap. This CDR3 has 12 residues. The germline V gene has CDR1 SGHKS and CDR2 YYEKEE (reference sequence). CDR3 nucleotides: TGTGCCAGCAGGTTTGGGGAAGATACGCAGTATTTT. Residues: CASRFGEDTQYF.

This chain uses TRBV6-1 with TRBJ2-1; 11 bases match TRBD1. CDR1 is MNHNS, CDR2 SASEGT, per germline. The CDR3 extends over 18 amino acids. The V gene end was trimmed by 0 bases and the J gene end by 8 bases; junction bases not matched to a gene: 12. In nucleotides, the CDR3 is TGTGCCAGCAGTGAAGCCCCCCCCGGACAGGGGGCAAAGGATGAGCAGTTCTTC. Translating gives CASSEAPPGQGAKDEQFF.

The gene calls are TRBV9 and TRBJ2-2; 8 bases line up with TRBD2. The V segment lost 6 bases and the J segment 5 bases; nucleotides outside the gene matches: 12. Germline V gives CDR1 SGDLS, CDR2 YYNGEE. CDR3 length equals 16 residues. The CDR3 coding sequence is TGTGCCAGCAACCAATGGGGGGCTAGCGGGACCGGGGAGCTGTTTTTT. It encodes CASNQWGASGTGELFF.

The rearrangement joins TRBV28 to TRBJ1-5; 10 bases are a match to TRBD1. In germline, CDR1 is MDHEN, CDR2 SYDVKM. V shed 1 base and J 6 bases; nucleotides not matched to a gene: 9. CDR3 length equals 17 residues. CDR3 sequence: CASSLSPGQGRFQPQHF. CDR3 nucleotide sequence: TGTGCCAGCAGTTTATCCCCGGGACAGGGGAGGTTTCAGCCCCAGCATTTT.

V and J are TRBV28 and TRBJ2-1; a possible D gene is TRBD1 (6 bases). Germline assignment: CDR1 MDHEN and CDR2 SYDVKM. This CDR3 contains 12 residues. V gave up 7 bases and J gave up 8 bases, with 12 bases separating them. CDR3 bases: TGTGCCAGCAACCTTCAGGGGTATGAGCAGTTCTTC. The encoded protein is CASNLQGYEQFF.

This clone has just one count. This chain connects TRBV19 to TRBJ1-2; D gene unclear. Germline V gene lookup returns CDR1 LNHDA and CDR2 SQIVND (reference sequence). The CDR3 length is 12 residues. Trimming removed 3 bases from V and 8 bases from J, with 10 bases in between. The CDR3 DNA is TGTGCCAGTAGTATGGGTGTCGGCGGCTACACCTTC. Residues: CASSMGVGGYTF.

The chain uses TRBV14 and TRBJ2-5; D is perhaps TRBD1 (6 bases). The V gene's germline CDR1 is SGHDN and CDR2 FVKESK. The CDR3 contains 15 residues. Trimming took off 5 bases at V and 2 bases at J, with 15 bases between the two ends. The CDR3 protein is CASSGDQGSQETQYF. Written as DNA, the CDR3 is TGTGCCAGCAGCGGCGATCAGGGGTCGCAAGAGACCCAGTACTTC.

The chain combines TRBV5-1 with TRBJ2-5, with D hard to call. Germline V lookup: CDR1 SGHRS, CDR2 YFSETQ. V shed 0 bases and J shed 6 bases, with 21 bases lying between them. The CDR3 has 17 residues. The CDR3 DNA reads as TGCGCCAGCAGCTTGGATTCCAGCGCTGGATCAGGAAAGACCCAGTACTTC. Protein: CASSLDSSAGSGKTQYF.

V is TRBV4-1 and J is TRBJ2-7; 8 positions match TRBD1. V lost 3 bases, J lost 7 bases, and 11 bases stayed unmatched. CDR1 and CDR2 from the germline V gene are MGHRA and YSYEKL. The CDR3 covers 15 residues. The CDR3 sequence is CASSQVTGAPGEQYF. DNA for the CDR3: TGCGCCAGCAGCCAGGTGACAGGGGCCCCGGGAGAGCAGTACTTC.

This sequence joins TRBV30 and TRBJ1-6; maybe TRBD1 (5 bases). The V end lost 3 bases, the J end lost 0 bases, and 9 bases lay between the germline ends. The CDR3 totals 15 residues. Germline V gene sequence: CDR1 GTSNPN, CDR2 SVGIG (reference sequence). The CDR3 protein is CAWRTATSYNSPLHF. CDR3 in DNA: TGTGCCTGGAGGACAGCTACCTCCTATAATTCACCCCTCCACTTT. Drawing the rest from reference TRBV30 and TRBJ1-6, the complete variable domain is SQTIHQWPATLVQPVGSPLSLECTVEGTSNPNLYWYRQAAGRGLQLLFYSVGIGQISSEVPQNLSASRPQDRQFILSSKKLLLSDSGFYLCAWRTATSYNSPLHFGNGTRLTVT.

The CDR3 spells CASSSRPRETQYF. The CDR3 DNA sequence: TGTGCCAGCAGCTCAAGACCGAGGGAGACCCAGTACTTC. The chain carries TRBV7-9 and TRBJ2-5; D remains unclear. Trimming stripped 4 bases from V and 5 bases from J, with 11 bases between. This CDR3 contains 13 residues. CDR1 and CDR2 from the germline V gene are SEHNR and FQNEAQ (reference sequence).

The chain is built from TRBV4-1 and TRBJ2-1; D is tentatively TRBD1 or TRBD2 (5 bases each). Germline CDR1 reads MGHRA; CDR2 reads YSYEKL. There are 15 residues in the CDR3. Trimming stripped 2 bases from V and 4 bases from J, with 12 bases between. The chain's CDR3 is CASSQPSGRYNEQFF. DNA for the CDR3: TGCGCCAGCAGCCAACCGTCAGGGAGATACAATGAGCAGTTCTTC.

The chain carries TRBV28 and TRBJ2-7; D is ambiguous. Germline-derived CDR1 and CDR2 are MDHEN and SYDVKM. The V and J ends lost 7 bases and 7 bases respectively, with 14 bases between them. The CDR3 spans 12 residues. The DNA for the CDR3 is TGTGCCAGCACTCGCGACTTAGTGGAGCAGTACTTC. Its translation is CASTRDLVEQYF.

V and J are TRBV5-4 and TRBJ2-1, with 7 bases fitting TRBD1. The germline CDR1 and CDR2 sequences are SGHNT and YYREEE (reference sequence). Trimming removed 7 bases from V and 6 bases from J; junction bases left unmatched: 13. The CDR3 length is 15 residues. CDR3 region: CASDSSRQGSNEQFF. Here the CDR3 DNA reads TGTGCCAGCGATAGTTCGAGACAGGGCTCCAATGAGCAGTTCTTC.

Here the CDR3 reads CASGPDTAYGYTF. CDR3 nucleotide sequence: TGTGCTAGTGGTCCGGACACGGCCTATGGCTACACCTTC. The chain has TRBV12-5 and TRBJ1-2; D might be TRBD1 (5 bases). The CDR3 length is 13 residues. Trimming removed 5 bases from V and 4 bases from J, with 11 bases in between. Per germline, CDR1 LGHNT and CDR2 FRNRAP.

V is TRBV18 and J is TRBJ2-7; weak D call: TRBD2 (6 bases). The CDR3 is made up of 15 amino acids. The V gene's germline CDR1 is KGHSH and CDR2 LQKENI. Trimming stripped 0 bases from V and 0 bases from J, with 9 bases between. The CDR3 DNA sequence: TGTGCCAGCTCACCACCATGGGGGGTCTCCTACGAGCAGTACTTC. Its translation is CASSPPWGVSYEQYF.

The gene calls are TRBV6-1 and TRBJ1-3, with a weak D call TRBD1 (5 bases). CDR1 is MNHNS, CDR2 SASEGT, per germline. This CDR3 has 15 amino acids. V lost 5 bases, J lost 0 bases, and 11 bases lay in between. CDR3 nucleotides: TGTGCCAGCAGTTTGGGGGGTTACTCTGGAAACACCATATATTTT. It encodes CASSLGGYSGNTIYF.

The chain uses TRBV7-2 and TRBJ2-7; 7 bases fit TRBD2. Looked up from germline, CDR1 is SGHTA and CDR2 is FQGNSA. The CDR3 runs 13 residues. Trimming cost V 4 bases and J 3 bases; bases outside gene matches: 3. CDR3: CASSSPGGYEQYF. CDR3 coding DNA: TGTGCCAGCAGCTCCCCGGGGGGCTACGAGCAGTACTTC. Variable domain in full (rest from reference TRBV7-2 and TRBJ2-7): GAGVSQSPSNKVTEKGKDVELRCDPISGHTALYWYRQSLGQGLEFLIYFQGNSAPDKSGLPSDRFSAERTGGSVSTLTIQRTQQEDSAVYLCASSSPGGYEQYFGPGTRLTVT.

J is TRBJ1-5 and V is TRBV15; TRBD1 is a possible D gene (5 bases). Between the trimmed V and J ends, which lost 0 bases and 2 bases, there was a span of 17 bases. The germline V gene encodes CDR1 LNHNV and CDR2 YYDKDF (reference sequence). The CDR3 is 18 amino acids. In nucleotides, the CDR3 is TGTGCCACCAGCAGAGATACGGGACTCCGGGCACGCAATCAGCCCCAGCATTTT. Protein: CATSRDTGLRARNQPQHF.

V usage is TRBV5-8 and J usage is TRBJ2-1; 9 bases fit TRBD1. J gave up 7 bases and V 6 bases, and 8 bases lay outside the gene matches. Per the germline V gene, CDR1 is SGHTS and CDR2 is YDEGEE. The CDR3 contains 14 residues. DNA of the CDR3: TGTGCCAGCACCGATGAGACAGGGGGGAATGAGCAGTTCTTC. It encodes CASTDETGGNEQFF.

V and J are TRBV7-9 and TRBJ1-3, with unresolved D. Per the germline V gene, CDR1 is SEHNR and CDR2 is FQNEAQ (reference sequence). CDR3 size: 13 residues. V lost 0 bases and J lost 2, with 2 bases in between. CDR3 protein: CASSLATGNTIYF. The CDR3 DNA reads as TGTGCCAGCAGCTTAGCTACTGGAAACACCATATATTTT.

The V call is TRBV5-1, the J call TRBJ2-7; D may be TRBD1 or TRBD2 (5 bases each). Looked up from germline, CDR1 is SGHRS and CDR2 is YFSETQ. This CDR3 is built from 13 residues. V dropped 3 bases and J dropped 2 bases, with 9 bases sitting between them. Here the CDR3 reads CASSSGTAYEQYF. DNA of the CDR3: TGCGCCAGCAGCTCCGGGACGGCCTACGAGCAGTACTTC.

The chain recombines TRBV7-2 with TRBJ1-1; D may be TRBD1 (5 bases). Germline V lookup: CDR1 SGHTA, CDR2 FQGNSA. V shed 3 bases and J shed 2 bases, with 7 bases lying between them. The CDR3 loop spans 13 amino acids. Written as DNA, the CDR3 is TGTGCCAGCAGCTTCCAGGGTAACACTGAAGCTTTCTTT. It specifies CASSFQGNTEAFF.

The gene calls are TRBV5-1 and TRBJ1-5; D perhaps matches TRBD1 (6 bases). CDR3 length equals 16 residues. Germline loops: CDR1 SGHRS, CDR2 YFSETQ. V lost 3 bases, J lost 4 bases, and 17 bases lay in between. CDR3 sequence: CASSWGGPLGNQPQHF. The DNA of the CDR3 is TGCGCCAGCAGCTGGGGGGGGCCCTTGGGAAATCAGCCCCAGCATTTT.